This section outlines one T cell receptor beta chain sequence together with its context. Its antigen is not identified. Germline V gives CDR1 SQVTM, CDR2 ANQGSEA. CDR3 length equals 13 residues. V dropped 7 bases and J dropped 4 bases, with 16 bases sitting between them. The data stem from a study of cytomegalovirus exposure and HLA in healthy donors. Study observations and caveats: Several of the most significant clusters appeared linked to common viral pathogens, based on a later analysis. Segments of the TCR beta V type were, in most cases, productive about 90% or about 30% of the time in an earlier analysis.

A multiplex PCR was run with 60 Vbeta primers and 13 Jbeta primers. Here immunoSEQ multiplex PCR was the method, and the copy in TCRdb shows in-frame clones only, minus some. The table has approximately 75,000 clones, over 50% seen once. The chain employs TRBV29-1 and TRBJ1-1; D may be TRBD1 (5 bases). This receptor was obtained from a man aged 35 to 55 in good health and CMV-seropositive. The sample consisted of PBMCs. The CDR3 is CSADSEMATEAFF. The CDR3 DNA reads TGCAGCGCTGACAGTGAAATGGCCACTGAAGCTTTCTTT.